This record covers a single T cell receptor (beta chain). This record belongs to a study of blood T cell repertoires in COVID-19. This CDR3 comprises 13 residues. Germline lookup yields CDR1 MNHEY and CDR2 SMNVEV (reference sequence). J gave up 8 bases and V 6 bases, and 9 bases lay outside the gene matches. Generated by immunoSEQ multiplex PCR, the TCRdb table keeps only in-frame clones and is missing some. Of about 66,000 clones in the sample, about 91% were seen once. The rearrangement links TRBV27 to TRBJ1-2; 7 bases line up with TRBD1. What was sequenced was peripheral blood. This TCR was sampled from a human donor in a cohort sampled during active COVID-19. The CDR3: CASSPDRAKGYTF. CDR3 in DNA: TGTGCCAGCAGCCCAGACAGGGCTAAGGGCTACACCTTC.